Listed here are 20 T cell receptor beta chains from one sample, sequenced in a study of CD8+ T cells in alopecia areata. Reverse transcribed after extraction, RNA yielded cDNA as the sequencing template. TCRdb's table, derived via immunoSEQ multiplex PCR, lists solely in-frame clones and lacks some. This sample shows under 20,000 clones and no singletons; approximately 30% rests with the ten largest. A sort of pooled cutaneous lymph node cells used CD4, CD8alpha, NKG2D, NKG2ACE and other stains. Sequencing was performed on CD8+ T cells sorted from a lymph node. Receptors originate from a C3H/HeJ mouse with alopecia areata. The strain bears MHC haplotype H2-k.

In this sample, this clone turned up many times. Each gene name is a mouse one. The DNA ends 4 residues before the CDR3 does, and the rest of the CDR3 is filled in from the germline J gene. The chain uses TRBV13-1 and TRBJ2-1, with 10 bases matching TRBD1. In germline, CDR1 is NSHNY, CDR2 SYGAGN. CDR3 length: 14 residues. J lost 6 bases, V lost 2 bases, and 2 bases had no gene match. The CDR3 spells CASSDRDRGAEQFF. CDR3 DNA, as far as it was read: TGTGCCAGCAGTGACCGGGACAGGGGTGCT.

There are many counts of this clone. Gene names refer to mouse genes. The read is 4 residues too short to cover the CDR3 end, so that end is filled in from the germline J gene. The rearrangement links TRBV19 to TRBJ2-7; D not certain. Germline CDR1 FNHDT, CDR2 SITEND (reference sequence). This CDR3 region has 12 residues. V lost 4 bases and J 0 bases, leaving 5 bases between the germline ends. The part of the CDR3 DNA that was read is TGTGCCAGCAGTCCCAGCTCCTAT. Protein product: CASSPSSY. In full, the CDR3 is CASSPSSYEQYF.

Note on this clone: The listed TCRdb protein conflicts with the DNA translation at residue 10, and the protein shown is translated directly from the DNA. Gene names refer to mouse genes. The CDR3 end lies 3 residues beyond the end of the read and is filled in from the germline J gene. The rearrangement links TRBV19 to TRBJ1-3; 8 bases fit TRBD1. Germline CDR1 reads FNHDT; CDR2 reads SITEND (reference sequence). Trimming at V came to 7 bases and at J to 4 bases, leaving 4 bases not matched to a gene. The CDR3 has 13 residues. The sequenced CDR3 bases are TGTGCCAGCGAGACAGGGGTAGGAAATACG. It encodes CASETGVGNT. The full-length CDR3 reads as CASETGVGNTLYF.

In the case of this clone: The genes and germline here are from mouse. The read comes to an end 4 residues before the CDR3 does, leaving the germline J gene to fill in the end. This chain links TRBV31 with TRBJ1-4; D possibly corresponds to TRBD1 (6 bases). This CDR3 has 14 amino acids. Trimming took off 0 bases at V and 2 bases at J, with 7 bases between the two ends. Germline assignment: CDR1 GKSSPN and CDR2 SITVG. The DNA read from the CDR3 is TGTGCCTGGAGTCTGGGGGGCTCCAACGAA. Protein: CAWSLGGSNE. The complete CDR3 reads CAWSLGGSNERLFF.

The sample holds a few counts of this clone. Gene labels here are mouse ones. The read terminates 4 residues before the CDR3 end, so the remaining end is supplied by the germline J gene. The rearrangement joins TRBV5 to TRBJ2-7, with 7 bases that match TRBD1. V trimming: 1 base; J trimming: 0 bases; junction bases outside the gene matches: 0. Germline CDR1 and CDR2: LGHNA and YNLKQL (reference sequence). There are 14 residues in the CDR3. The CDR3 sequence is CASSQGQGSYEQYF. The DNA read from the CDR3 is TGTGCCAGCAGCCAAGGACAGGGCTCCTAT.

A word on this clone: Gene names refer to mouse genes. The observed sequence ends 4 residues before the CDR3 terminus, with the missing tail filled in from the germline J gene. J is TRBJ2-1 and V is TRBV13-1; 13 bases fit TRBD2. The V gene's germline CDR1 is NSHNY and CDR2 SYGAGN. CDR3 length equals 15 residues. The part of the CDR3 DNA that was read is TGTGCCAGCAGTGGGACTGGGGGGGCTTTGGCT. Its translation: CASSGTGGALA. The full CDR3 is CASSGTGGALAEQFF.

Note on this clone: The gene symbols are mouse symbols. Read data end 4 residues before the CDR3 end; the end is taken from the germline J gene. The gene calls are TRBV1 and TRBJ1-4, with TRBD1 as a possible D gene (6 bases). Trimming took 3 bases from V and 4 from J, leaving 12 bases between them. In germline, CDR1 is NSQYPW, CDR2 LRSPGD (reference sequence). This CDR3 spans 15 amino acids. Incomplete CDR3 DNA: TGCACCTGCAGTGCGGGGGGGCGCCTCAACGAA. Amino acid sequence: CTCSAGGRLNE. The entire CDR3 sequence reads CTCSAGGRLNERLFF.

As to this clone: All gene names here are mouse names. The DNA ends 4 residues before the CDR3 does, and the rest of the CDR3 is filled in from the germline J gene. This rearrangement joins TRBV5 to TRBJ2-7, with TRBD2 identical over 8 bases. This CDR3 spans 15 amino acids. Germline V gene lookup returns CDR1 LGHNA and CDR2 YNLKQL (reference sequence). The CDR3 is CASSQDRGGGYEQYF. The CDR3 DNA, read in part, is TGTGCCAGCAGCCAAGATCGTGGGGGGGGTTAT.

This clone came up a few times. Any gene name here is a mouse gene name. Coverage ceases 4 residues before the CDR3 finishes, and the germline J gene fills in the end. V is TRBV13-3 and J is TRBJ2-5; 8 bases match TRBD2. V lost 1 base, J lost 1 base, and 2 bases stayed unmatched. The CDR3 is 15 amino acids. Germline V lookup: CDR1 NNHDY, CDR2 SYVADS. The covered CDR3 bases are TGTGCCAGCAGTGATCCTGGGGGGCACCAAGAC. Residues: CASSDPGGHQD. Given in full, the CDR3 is CASSDPGGHQDTQYF.

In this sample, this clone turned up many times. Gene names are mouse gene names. This chain's CDR3 is CASSVGQGYEQYF. The CDR3 DNA, read in part, is TGTGCCAGCAGTGTGGGACAGGGTTAT. J is TRBJ2-7 and V is TRBV13-1; TRBD1 matches 9 bases. The read gets to within 4 residues of the CDR3 end, and the germline J gene fills in the rest. The CDR3 is 13 amino acids. Germline loops: CDR1 NSHNY, CDR2 SYGAGN.

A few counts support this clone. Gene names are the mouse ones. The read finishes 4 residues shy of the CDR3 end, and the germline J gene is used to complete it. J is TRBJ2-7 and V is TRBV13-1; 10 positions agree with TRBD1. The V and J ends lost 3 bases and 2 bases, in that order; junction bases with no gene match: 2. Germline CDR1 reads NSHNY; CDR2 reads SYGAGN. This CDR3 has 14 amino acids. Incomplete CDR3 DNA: TGTGCCAGCAGTGGGACAGGGGGTGCCTAT. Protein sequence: CASSGTGGAY. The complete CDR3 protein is CASSGTGGAYEQYF.

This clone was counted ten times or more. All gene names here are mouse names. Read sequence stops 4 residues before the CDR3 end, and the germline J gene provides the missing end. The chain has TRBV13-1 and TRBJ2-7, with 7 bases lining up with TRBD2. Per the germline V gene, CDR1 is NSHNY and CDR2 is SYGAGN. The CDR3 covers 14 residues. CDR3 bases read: TGTGCCAGCAGTGATGTGGGGGGTGCTTAT. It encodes CASSDVGGAY. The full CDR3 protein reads CASSDVGGAYEQYF.

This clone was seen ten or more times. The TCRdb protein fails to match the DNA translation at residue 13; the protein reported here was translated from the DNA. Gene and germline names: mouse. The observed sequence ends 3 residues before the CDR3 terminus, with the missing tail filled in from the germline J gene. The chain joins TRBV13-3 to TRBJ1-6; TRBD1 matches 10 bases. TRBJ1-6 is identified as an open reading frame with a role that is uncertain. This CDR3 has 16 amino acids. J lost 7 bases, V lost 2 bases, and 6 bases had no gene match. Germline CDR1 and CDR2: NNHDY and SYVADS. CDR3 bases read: TGTGCCAGCAGTGACCAGGACAGGGGGAGAAATTCGCCC. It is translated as CASSDQDRGRNSP. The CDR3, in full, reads CASSDQDRGRNSPLYF.

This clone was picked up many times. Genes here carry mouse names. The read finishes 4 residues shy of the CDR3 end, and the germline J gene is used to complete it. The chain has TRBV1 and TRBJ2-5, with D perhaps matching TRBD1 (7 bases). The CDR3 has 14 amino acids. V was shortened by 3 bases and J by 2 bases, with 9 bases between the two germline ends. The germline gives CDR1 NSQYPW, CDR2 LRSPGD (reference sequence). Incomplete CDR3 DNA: TGCACCTGCAGTGCCAGGGGGGTCCAAGAC. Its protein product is CTCSARGVQD. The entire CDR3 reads CTCSARGVQDTQYF.

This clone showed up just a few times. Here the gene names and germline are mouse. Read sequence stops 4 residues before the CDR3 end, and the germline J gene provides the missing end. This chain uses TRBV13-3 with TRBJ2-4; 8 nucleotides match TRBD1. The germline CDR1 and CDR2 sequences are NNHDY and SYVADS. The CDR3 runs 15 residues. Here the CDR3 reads CASSDRGPGENTLYF. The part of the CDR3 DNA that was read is TGTGCCAGCAGTGACAGGGGGCCGGGGGAAAAC.

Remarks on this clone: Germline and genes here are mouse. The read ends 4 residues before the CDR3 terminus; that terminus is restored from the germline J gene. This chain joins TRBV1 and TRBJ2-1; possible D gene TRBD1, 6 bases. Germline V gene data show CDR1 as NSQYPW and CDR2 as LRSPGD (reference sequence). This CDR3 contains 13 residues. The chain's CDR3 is CTCSAGGQAEQFF. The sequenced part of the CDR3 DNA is TGCACCTGCAGTGCAGGGGGACAAGCT.

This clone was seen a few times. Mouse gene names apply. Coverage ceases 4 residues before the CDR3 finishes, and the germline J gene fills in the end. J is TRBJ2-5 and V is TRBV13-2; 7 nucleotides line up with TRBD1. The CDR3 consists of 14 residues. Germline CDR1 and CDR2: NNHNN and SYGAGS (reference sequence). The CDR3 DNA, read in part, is TGTGCCAGCGGTGACGTCGGGACAGAAGAC. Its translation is CASGDVGTED. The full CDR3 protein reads CASGDVGTEDTQYF.

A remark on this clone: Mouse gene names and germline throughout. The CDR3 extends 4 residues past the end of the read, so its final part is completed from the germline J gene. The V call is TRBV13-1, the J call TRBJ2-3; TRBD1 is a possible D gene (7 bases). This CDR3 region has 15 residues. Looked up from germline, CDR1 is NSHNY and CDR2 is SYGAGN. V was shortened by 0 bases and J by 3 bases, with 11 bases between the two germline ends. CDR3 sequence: CASSDARGRAETLYF. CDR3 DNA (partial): TGTGCCAGCAGTGATGCGAGGGGGCGGGCAGAA.

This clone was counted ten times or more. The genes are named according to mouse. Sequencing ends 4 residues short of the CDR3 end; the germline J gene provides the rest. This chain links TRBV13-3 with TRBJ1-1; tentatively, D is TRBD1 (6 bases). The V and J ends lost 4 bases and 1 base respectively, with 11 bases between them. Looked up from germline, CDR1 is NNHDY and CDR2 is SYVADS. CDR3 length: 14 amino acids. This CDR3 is CASSHREVNTEVFF. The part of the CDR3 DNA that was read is TGTGCCAGCAGTCACAGGGAGGTGAACACA.

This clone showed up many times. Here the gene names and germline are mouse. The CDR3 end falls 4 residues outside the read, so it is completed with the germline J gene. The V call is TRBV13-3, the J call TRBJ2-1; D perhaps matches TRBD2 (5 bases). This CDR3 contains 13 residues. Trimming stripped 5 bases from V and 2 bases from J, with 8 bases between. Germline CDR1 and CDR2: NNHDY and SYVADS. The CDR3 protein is CASSLGDYAEQFF. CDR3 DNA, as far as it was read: TGTGCCAGCAGCCTTGGGGACTATGCT.